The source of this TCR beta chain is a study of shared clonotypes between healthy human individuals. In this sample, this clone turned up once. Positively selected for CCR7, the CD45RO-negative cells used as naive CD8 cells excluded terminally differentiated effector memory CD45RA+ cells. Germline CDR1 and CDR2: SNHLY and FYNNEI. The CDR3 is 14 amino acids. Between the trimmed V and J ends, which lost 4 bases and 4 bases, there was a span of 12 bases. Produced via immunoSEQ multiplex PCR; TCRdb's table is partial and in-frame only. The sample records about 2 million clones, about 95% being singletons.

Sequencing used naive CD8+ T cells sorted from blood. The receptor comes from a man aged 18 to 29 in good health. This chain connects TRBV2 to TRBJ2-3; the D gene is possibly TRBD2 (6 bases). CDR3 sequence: CASSGTKLPDTQYF. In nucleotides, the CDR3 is TGTGCCAGCAGTGGGACTAAGCTCCCAGATACGCAGTATTTT.